This record looks at one T cell receptor (beta chain) sequence and its context. Its antigen is unidentified. This sample is drawn from a study of pediatric ulcerative colitis. Study outcomes and limitations: In rectum, acute severe colitis had expanded clones and less diversity. Substantially fewer templates came from two patients' blood samples.

There are 16 residues in the CDR3. V was clipped by 2 bases and J by 4 bases, with 17 bases between them. Germline CDR1 SNHLY, CDR2 FYNNEI. TCRdb's copy holds only in-frame clones and misses some; the assay was immunoSEQ multiplex PCR. The profile shows 55,000 to 80,000 clones, over 70% of them singletons. The rearrangement links TRBV2 to TRBJ1-2, with TRBD1 as a possible D gene (6 bases). This clonotype was obtained from a boy between 10 and 17 years old with moderate ulcerative colitis. Sequenced: blood. CDR3 in amino acids: CASSESTGALGYGYTF. The CDR3, as DNA: TGTGCCAGCAGTGAATCAACGGGGGCATTAGGCTATGGCTACACCTTC.